This record covers a single T cell receptor (beta chain). This record comes from a study of blood T cell repertoires in COVID-19. For the study at large: T cells, B-cell-depleted T cells, or PBMCs provided the cDNA or gDNA that served as material.

All enrollees were roughly 18 to 89 years old and from 20 to 25 US areas. Self-reported history from a screening survey and questionnaire set each donor's cohort. The trim removed 9 bases at V and 1 base at J, leaving 10 bases unmatched. There are 15 residues in the CDR3. Germline V gives CDR1 SGHAT, CDR2 FQNNGV. Using immunoSEQ multiplex PCR, the repertoire was profiled, and TCRdb retains in-frame clones only, with some absent. The repertoire holds 200,000 to 250,000 clones, around 90% seen once, with over 0.75% in the top ten. Sequenced sample: PBMCs or T cells enriched from blood (not recorded which). The chain joins TRBV11-2 to TRBJ1-1; 8 nucleotides match TRBD1. This sequence originates from a man aged 50-59 years who had been exposed to COVID-19. The CDR3 loop is CASTQTGAANTEAFF. The CDR3 nucleotides read TGTGCCAGTACCCAGACAGGGGCTGCGAACACTGAAGCTTTCTTT.